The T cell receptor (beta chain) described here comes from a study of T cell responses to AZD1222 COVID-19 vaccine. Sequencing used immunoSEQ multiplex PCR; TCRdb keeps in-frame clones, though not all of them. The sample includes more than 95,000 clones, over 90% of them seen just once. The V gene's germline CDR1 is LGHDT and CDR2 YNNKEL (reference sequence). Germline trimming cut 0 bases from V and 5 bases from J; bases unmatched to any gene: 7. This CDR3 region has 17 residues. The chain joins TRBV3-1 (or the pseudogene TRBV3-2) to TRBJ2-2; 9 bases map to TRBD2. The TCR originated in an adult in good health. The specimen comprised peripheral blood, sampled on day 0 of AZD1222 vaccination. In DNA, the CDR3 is TGTGCCAGCAGCCAAGATGCGACTAGCGGAGATACCGGGGAGCTGTTTTTT. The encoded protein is CASSQDATSGDTGELFF.